Following are 21 T cell receptor beta chains from one sample sequenced in a study of blood T cell repertoires in COVID-19. The protocol was immunoSEQ multiplex PCR, while the TCRdb copy is restricted to in-frame clones and leaves out a portion. This sample has hundreds of thousands of clones, with under 90% found just once. Sequencing was carried out using PBMCs or T cells enriched from blood (not recorded which). Source of these receptors: a man between 18 and 35 years old who had recovered from COVID-19.

The chain recombines TRBV19 with TRBJ2-7; 12 bases match TRBD2. Germline V gene sequence: CDR1 LNHDA, CDR2 SQIVND (reference sequence). The junction had 6 bases not matched to a gene; V was cut back by 4 bases and J by 5 bases. CDR3 length equals 15 residues. This CDR3 is CASSTTSGSIHEQYF. In DNA, the CDR3 is TGTGCCAGTAGTACGACTAGCGGGAGTATCCACGAGCAGTACTTC.

The chain links TRBV5-4 to TRBJ2-1; 7 positions match TRBD2. CDR3 size: 17 residues. Germline V gene data show CDR1 as SGHNT and CDR2 as YYREEE (reference sequence). The trim removed 2 bases at V and 0 bases at J, leaving 8 bases unmatched. CDR3 region: CASSFPGGGGSYNEQFF. CDR3 DNA: TGTGCCAGCAGCTTCCCCGGTGGCGGGGGCTCCTACAATGAGCAGTTCTTC.

The chain joins TRBV11-2 to TRBJ2-5, with a possible D match to TRBD1 (5 bases). The CDR3 totals 15 residues. V was pared by 5 bases and J by 3 bases, with 16 bases between. CDR1 is SGHAT and CDR2 is FQNNGV in the germline V gene. CDR3 in amino acids: CASSQRAGFEETQYF. Written as DNA, the CDR3 is TGTGCCAGCAGCCAAAGGGCAGGGTTCGAAGAGACCCAGTACTTC.

This chain connects TRBV3-1 (or the pseudogene TRBV3-2) to TRBJ2-1; 8 nucleotides align to TRBD1. Germline assignment: CDR1 LGHDT and CDR2 YNNKEL (reference sequence). Trimming took 0 bases from V and 15 from J; bases not matched to a gene: 10. CDR3 length: 14 amino acids. The CDR3 is CASSQDRGAGGRFF. CDR3 nucleotide sequence: TGTGCCAGCAGCCAAGATAGGGGCGCAGGGGGCCGGTTCTTC.

The chain uses TRBV5-1 and TRBJ1-4, with a tentative D call TRBD1 (5 bases). The V gene lost 0 bases and the J gene lost 6 bases, with 12 bases spanning the gap. The V gene's germline CDR1 is SGHRS and CDR2 YFSETQ. CDR3 length equals 15 residues. The CDR3 nucleotides are TGCGCCAGCAGCTTGGAGGGGAGGGCATATGAAAAACTGTTTTTT. Its protein product is CASSLEGRAYEKLFF.

This clone came up a few times. The CDR3 DNA reads as TGTGCCAGCAGTTACGGATCGACAGGGAGCACAGATACGCAGTATTTT. It specifies CASSYGSTGSTDTQYF. V is TRBV6-5 and J is TRBJ2-3; TRBD1 aligns across 7 bases. The CDR3 loop spans 16 amino acids. The germline gives CDR1 MNHEY, CDR2 SVGAGI. V gave up 2 bases and J gave up 0 bases; unmatched junction bases: 5.

The rearrangement uses TRBV30 and TRBJ2-6; 8 nucleotides line up with TRBD1. Trimming cost V 4 bases and J 1 base; bases outside gene matches: 12. Germline V gives CDR1 GTSNPN, CDR2 SVGIG (reference sequence). CDR3 size: 18 residues. The CDR3 sequence: CAWTPDRGYFSGANVLTF. DNA for the CDR3: TGTGCCTGGACCCCTGACAGGGGTTACTTTTCTGGGGCCAACGTCCTGACTTTC.

The CDR3 protein is CASSLGGLDEKLFF. The CDR3, as DNA: TGCGCCAGCAGCTTGGGAGGTTTAGATGAAAAACTGTTTTTT. The chain has TRBV5-1 and TRBJ1-4; D unresolved. The V gene lost 0 bases and the J gene lost 6 bases, with 9 bases spanning the gap. The CDR3 runs to 14 residues. Per the germline V gene, CDR1 is SGHRS and CDR2 is YFSETQ.

The gene calls are TRBV5-4 and TRBJ2-1, with 8 bases matching TRBD2. This CDR3 has 15 residues. The V gene's germline CDR1 is SGHNT and CDR2 YYREEE (reference sequence). The V segment lost 4 bases and the J segment 9 bases; nucleotides outside the gene matches: 12. CDR3: CASSPGGLGTIEQFF. The CDR3 DNA reads as TGTGCCAGCAGCCCGGGGGGACTAGGAACCATTGAGCAGTTCTTC.

This clone was recorded once. The V and J genes are TRBV3-1 (or the pseudogene TRBV3-2) and TRBJ2-1; 9 positions agree with TRBD2. CDR3 size: 16 residues. V shed 6 bases, J shed 8 bases, and the junction held 14 bases outside the gene matches. Germline V gene lookup returns CDR1 LGHDT and CDR2 YNNKEL (reference sequence). The CDR3 nucleotides read TGTGCCAGCAGTCGGTCGGCTAGCGGGGTTTGGGATGAGCAGTTCTTC. Its protein is CASSRSASGVWDEQFF.

This clone has only one observation. This chain links TRBV3-1 (or the pseudogene TRBV3-2) with TRBJ2-3; 12 bases agree with TRBD2. The CDR3 runs to 18 residues. CDR1 and CDR2 (germline): LGHDT, YNNKEL (reference sequence). The junction had 8 bases not matched to a gene; V was cut back by 2 bases and J by 2 bases. CDR3 DNA: TGTGCCAGCAGCCAACCGATGACTAGCGGGGGCCTCACAGATACGCAGTATTTT. Residues: CASSQPMTSGGLTDTQYF.

The table lists this clone with a few counts. This chain uses TRBV7-9 with TRBJ2-7; perhaps TRBD2 as D (6 bases). Germline V gives CDR1 SEHNR, CDR2 FQNEAQ (reference sequence). V was trimmed by 5 bases and J by 2 bases, leaving 16 bases between them. This CDR3 contains 15 residues. DNA for the CDR3: TGTGCCAGCAGCCGGCCAGGGCTAGCGCCCTACGAGCAGTACTTC. Encoded protein: CASSRPGLAPYEQYF.

This clone was detected once. CDR3 residues: CASKRQGSYNEQFF. DNA of the CDR3: TGTGCCAGCAAGAGACAGGGTTCCTACAATGAGCAGTTCTTC. The chain couples TRBV6-5 to TRBJ2-1; TRBD1 matches at 7 bases. Losses at the gene ends were 7 bases for V and 1 base for J; bases not matched to a gene: 4. Germline V gene sequence: CDR1 MNHEY, CDR2 SVGAGI. The CDR3 totals 14 residues.

This clone was seen just once. This chain uses TRBV9 with TRBJ2-7; maybe TRBD2 (6 bases). The germline V and J ends were trimmed by 0 bases and 0 bases, with 10 bases remaining between them. The CDR3 runs 15 residues. CDR1 and CDR2 (germline): SGDLS, YYNGEE. CDR3 sequence (DNA): TGTGCCAGCAGCGTAGAGGTGGGACTCTCCTACGAGCAGTACTTC. Amino acids: CASSVEVGLSYEQYF. The full variable domain, in which reference TRBV9 and TRBJ2-7 provide the parts outside the CDR3, is DSGVTQTPKHLITATGQRVTLRCSPRSGDLSVYWYQQSLDQGLQFLIQYYNGEERAKGNILERFSAQQFPDLHSELNLSSLELGDSALYFCASSVEVGLSYEQYFGPGTRLTVT.

This chain joins TRBV2 and TRBJ1-4; D is unresolved. V was clipped by 5 bases and J by 0 bases, with 13 bases between them. The CDR3 is 16 amino acids. Germline CDR1 is SNHLY and CDR2 is FYNNEI. The CDR3 bases are TGTGCCAGCAGTATCCGGAACAGTGCAACTAATGAAAAACTGTTTTTT. Encoded protein: CASSIRNSATNEKLFF.

The chain carries TRBV7-9 and TRBJ1-1, with D possibly matching TRBD1 (5 bases). This CDR3 region has 12 residues. V lost 8 bases to trimming and J lost 0 bases, with 7 bases between them. Germline CDR1 is SEHNR and CDR2 is FQNEAQ (reference sequence). The CDR3: CASLGVNTEAFF. CDR3 bases: TGTGCCAGCCTAGGGGTGAACACTGAAGCTTTCTTT. The full variable domain, rest sourced from reference TRBV7-9 and TRBJ1-1, is DTGVSQNPRHKITKRGQNVTFRCDPISEHNRLYWYRQTLGQGPEFLTYFQNEAQLEKSRLLSDRFSAERPKGSFSTLEIQRTEQGDSAMYLCASLGVNTEAFFGQGTRLTVV.

V gene TRBV7-9 combines with J gene TRBJ2-3; 11 bases fit TRBD2. Trimming cost V 4 bases and J 2 bases; bases outside gene matches: 2. Germline V gene data show CDR1 as SEHNR and CDR2 as FQNEAQ (reference sequence). This CDR3 region has 15 residues. CDR3 in amino acids: CASSSTSGITDTQYF. CDR3 DNA: TGTGCCAGCAGCTCGACTAGCGGGATCACAGATACGCAGTATTTT. The variable domain in full, completed from reference TRBV7-9 and TRBJ2-3, reads DTGVSQNPRHKITKRGQNVTFRCDPISEHNRLYWYRQTLGQGPEFLTYFQNEAQLEKSRLLSDRFSAERPKGSFSTLEIQRTEQGDSAMYLCASSSTSGITDTQYFGPGTRLTVL.

The chain employs TRBV2 and TRBJ2-3, with 9 bases aligning to TRBD2. After removal of 7 bases from V and 9 bases from J, the junction contained 5 bases not matched to a gene. In germline, CDR1 is SNHLY, CDR2 FYNNEI. This CDR3 comprises 12 residues. CDR3 residues: CASNLAGTTQYF. For the CDR3, the DNA is TGTGCCAGCAATCTAGCGGGGACCACGCAGTATTTT.

As concerns this clone: An end of the junction does not agree with germline; a read error may underlie this. The V gene is TRBV9, the J gene TRBJ1-2; 12 nucleotides match TRBD1. The germline V gene encodes CDR1 SGDLS and CDR2 YYNGEE. This CDR3 comprises 13 residues. In DNA form, the CDR3 reads TGCGCATCTACTGGGACAGGGGGCGATGGCTACACCTTC. Amino acid sequence: CASTGTGGDGYTF.

The chain couples TRBV4-1 to TRBJ1-6; 7 bases are a match to TRBD1. The J segment lost 9 bases and the V segment lost 0 bases, leaving 8 bases of the junction unmatched. The CDR3 covers 16 residues. The germline V gene encodes CDR1 MGHRA and CDR2 YSYEKL. In nucleotides, the CDR3 is TGCGCCAGCAGCCAAGATCATTCAGGGGGATCTTCACCCCTCCACTTT. Translated, it gives CASSQDHSGGSSPLHF.

This clone was counted only a few times. The chain couples TRBV27 to TRBJ1-5; D unresolved. Deletions cut 4 bases from V and 4 bases from J, with 11 bases between. Germline-derived CDR1 and CDR2 are MNHEY and SMNVEV (reference sequence). The CDR3 has 14 amino acids. The CDR3 nucleotides read TGTGCCAGCAGTTCTACCGGGTCTAATCAGCCCCAGCATTTT. Translating gives CASSSTGSNQPQHF.